A selection of T cell receptor beta chains follows, all from one sample in a study of a mutant IDH1 vaccine in newly diagnosed glioma. The table came from immunoSEQ multiplex PCR; TCRdb's copy has only in-frame clones and leaves some out. In the table there are about 65,000 clones, roughly 79% of which are singletons. Their specific antigens are unknown. The sequenced sample was PBMCs, obtained from a glioma patient whose treatment included an IDH1 peptide vaccine. These receptors all come from a man aged 35-49 years with glioma. Both conserved end residues are part of each CDR3. D genes are given only for firm matches. Expanded clones get a size class; other rows say once, few or many, or leave the size out.

v_gene	d_gene	abundance	j_gene	CDR3aa	CDR3nt
TRBV2	NA	NA	TRBJ2-7	CASMGIHEQYF	TGTGCCAGCATGGGGATCCACGAGCAGTACTTC
TRBV9	TRBD1	NA	TRBJ2-2	CASSGTGQTGELFF	TGTGCCAGCAGCGGGACAGGTCAAACCGGGGAGCTGTTTTTT
TRBV18	NA	NA	TRBJ1-1	CASSPLGKNRVNTEAFF	TGTGCCAGCTCACCTCTCGGGAAGAACAGGGTGAACACTGAAGCTTTCTTT
TRBV5-6	TRBD1	NA	TRBJ1-2	CASGTGASYGYTF	TGTGCCAGCGGGACAGGGGCGTCCTATGGCTACACCTTC
TRBV4-3	TRBD2	once	TRBJ2-5	CASSQDPPGGLQETQYF	TGCGCCAGCAGCCAAGATCCCCCGGGGGGACTTCAAGAGACCCAGTACTTC
TRBV9	NA	NA	TRBJ1-3	CASSVGGRVGNTIYF	TGTGCCAGCAGCGTAGGGGGCAGGGTTGGAAACACCATATATTTT
TRBV28	TRBD2	once	TRBJ2-3	CASRNVPGTSGRSTDTQYF	TGTGCCAGCAGGAACGTACCAGGGACTAGCGGGAGGAGCACAGATACGCAGTATTTT
TRBV10-3	TRBD1	NA	TRBJ1-2	CAIGQGNFNYGYTF	TGTGCCATTGGACAGGGCAATTTTAACTATGGCTACACCTTC
TRBV7-2	TRBD2	medium-sized	TRBJ2-2	CASSRLAGNTGELFF	TGTGCCAGCAGTCGGCTAGCGGGGAACACCGGGGAGCTGTTTTTT
TRBV7-8	NA	NA	TRBJ1-2	CASSGGWGAEGYTF	TGTGCCAGCAGCGGGGGATGGGGGGCTGAGGGCTACACCTTC
TRBV5-1	TRBD1	NA	TRBJ1-6	CASSPSRGTSYNSPLHF	TGCGCCAGCAGTCCCAGCAGGGGGACCTCCTATAATTCACCCCTCCACTTT
TRBV9	NA	NA	TRBJ2-7	CASSPGNSGSYEQYF	TGTGCCAGCAGCCCAGGTAATAGCGGCTCCTACGAGCAGTACTTC
TRBV7-8	NA	NA	TRBJ1-1	CASSPVRTEAFF	TGTGCCAGCAGCCCGGTGAGGACTGAAGCTTTCTTT
TRBV7-2	NA	NA	TRBJ1-2	CASSLELSADSNYGYTF	TGTGCCAGCAGCTTAGAGTTGTCGGCGGATTCTAACTATGGCTACACCTTC
TRBV5-1	TRBD1	NA	TRBJ1-3	CASSLDRAGTIYF	TGCGCCAGCAGCCTGGACAGGGCGGGCACCATATATTTT
TRBV9	NA	NA	TRBJ1-1	CASSVDGGQGTEAFF	TGTGCCAGCAGCGTAGATGGGGGGCAAGGCACTGAAGCTTTCTTT
TRBV5-4	NA	NA	TRBJ2-5	CASSIPRGSGQETQYF	TGTGCCAGCAGTATACCTAGGGGTAGCGGTCAAGAGACCCAGTACTTC
TRBV7-9	TRBD2	NA	TRBJ2-1	CASSLAGGLNEQFF	TGTGCCAGCAGTCTAGCGGGGGGGCTTAATGAGCAGTTCTTC
TRBV4-3	NA	NA	TRBJ1-1	CASSQDIQVRNTEAFF	TGCGCCAGCAGCCAAGATATTCAGGTGAGGAACACTGAAGCTTTCTTT
TRBV7-2	NA	NA	TRBJ2-2	CASSFGGTGELFF	TGTGCCAGCAGCTTTGGTGGGACCGGGGAGCTGTTTTTT
TRBV5-5	NA	NA	TRBJ1-3	CASSLTGSAGNTIYF	TGTGCCAGCAGCTTGACAGGGAGCGCTGGAAACACCATATATTTT
TRBV25-1	TRBD1	NA	TRBJ2-5	CASGQGGQETQYF	TGTGCCAGCGGACAGGGTGGGCAAGAGACCCAGTACTTC
TRBV5-4	TRBD2	NA	TRBJ2-1	CASSPPGDYSYNEQFF	TGTGCCAGCAGCCCCCCCGGGGACTACTCCTACAATGAGCAGTTCTTC
TRBV19	TRBD2	NA	TRBJ2-3	CASSIFASGSTDTQYF	TGTGCCAGTAGTATATTTGCTAGCGGAAGCACAGATACGCAGTATTTT
TRBV19	NA	NA	TRBJ2-1	CASSLGPSTFPSNEQFF	TGTGCCAGTAGTCTCGGGCCATCCACGTTCCCCTCCAATGAGCAGTTCTTC
TRBV10-1	NA	NA	TRBJ1-1	CASSRTGNTEAFF	TGCGCCAGCAGTCGGACGGGGAACACTGAAGCTTTCTTT
TRBV4-1	TRBD2	NA	TRBJ2-1	CASSPPGLAGDNEQFF	TGCGCCAGCAGCCCCCCGGGACTAGCGGGGGACAATGAGCAGTTCTTC
TRBV4-3	NA	NA	TRBJ1-3	CASSQRSGNTIYF	TGCGCCAGCAGCCAACGTTCTGGAAACACCATATATTTT
TRBV2	NA	once	TRBJ2-7	CASILHPKSPRYEQYF	TGTGCCAGCATACTACACCCGAAGTCTCCTAGGTACGAGCAGTACTTC
TRBV5-1	NA	many	TRBJ1-2	CASSLADGTYGYTF	TGCGCCAGCAGCTTGGCCGACGGGACATATGGCTACACCTTC
TRBV23-1	NA	few	TRBJ1-5	CASSHLSTANQPQHF	TGCGCCAGCAGTCACCTGTCTACCGCCAATCAGCCCCAGCATTTT
TRBV5-1	TRBD1	NA	TRBJ1-1	CASSTGQGALLNTEAFF	TGCGCCAGCAGCACGGGACAGGGGGCCCTCTTGAACACTGAAGCTTTCTTT
TRBV19	TRBD1	NA	TRBJ1-6	CASSPRQGNSPLHF	TGTGCCAGTTCCCCCAGACAGGGCAATTCACCCCTCCACTTT
TRBV27	NA	NA	TRBJ1-1	CASSRGVRGTEAFF	TGTGCCAGCAGCCGCGGGGTCCGGGGGACTGAAGCTTTCTTT
TRBV19	TRBD1	NA	TRBJ1-2	CASSSGTGSYGYTF	TGTGCCAGTAGCTCCGGGACAGGGTCCTATGGCTACACCTTC